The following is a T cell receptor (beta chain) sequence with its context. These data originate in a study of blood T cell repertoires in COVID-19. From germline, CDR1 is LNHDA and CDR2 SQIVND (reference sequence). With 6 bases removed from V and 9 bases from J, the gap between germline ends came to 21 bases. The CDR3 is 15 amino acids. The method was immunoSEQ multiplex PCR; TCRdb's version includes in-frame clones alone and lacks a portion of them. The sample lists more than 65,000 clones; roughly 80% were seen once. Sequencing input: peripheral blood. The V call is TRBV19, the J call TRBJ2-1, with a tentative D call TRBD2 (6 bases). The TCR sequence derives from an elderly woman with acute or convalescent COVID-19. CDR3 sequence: CASSTRLGDWGEQFF. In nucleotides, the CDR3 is TGTGCCAGTAGCACCCGTCTGGGGGACTGGGGTGAGCAGTTCTTC. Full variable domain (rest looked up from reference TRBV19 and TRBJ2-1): DGGITQSPKYLFRKEGQNVTLSCEQNLNHDAMYWYRQDPGQGLRLIYYSQIVNDFQKGDIAEGYSVSREKKESFPLTVTSAQKNPTAFYLCASSTRLGDWGEQFFGPGTRLTVL.